The clone carrying this T cell receptor (beta chain) appeared a few times. The CDR3 extends over 18 amino acids. J was trimmed by 0 bases and V by 4 bases; bases with no gene match: 9. Per the germline V gene, CDR1 is SGHRS and CDR2 is YFSETQ. This entry belongs to a study of blood T cell repertoires in COVID-19. About the study: Some COVID-19 samples were acute and others convalescent; all came from the United States, Italy and Spain. PBMCs, B-cell-depleted T cells, or T cells were the source of the cDNA or gDNA that made up the material.

Per the original data handling: Researchers report that nucleated cell counts were estimated from reference gene primer amplification. The table came from immunoSEQ multiplex PCR; TCRdb's copy has only in-frame clones and leaves some out. The DNA gave D and trimming, while V, J and clone size come from that table. The sample has roughly 260,000 clones, approximately 86% seen once. The sequence was collected from a woman under 30 with acute or convalescent COVID-19. V gene TRBV5-1 combines with J gene TRBJ2-1, with 11 bases matching TRBD2. The sequenced material came from peripheral blood. The CDR3, as DNA: TGCGCCAGCAGCACCGGGACTAGCGGATTTCGCTCCTACAATGAGCAGTTCTTC. This encodes CASSTGTSGFRSYNEQFF.